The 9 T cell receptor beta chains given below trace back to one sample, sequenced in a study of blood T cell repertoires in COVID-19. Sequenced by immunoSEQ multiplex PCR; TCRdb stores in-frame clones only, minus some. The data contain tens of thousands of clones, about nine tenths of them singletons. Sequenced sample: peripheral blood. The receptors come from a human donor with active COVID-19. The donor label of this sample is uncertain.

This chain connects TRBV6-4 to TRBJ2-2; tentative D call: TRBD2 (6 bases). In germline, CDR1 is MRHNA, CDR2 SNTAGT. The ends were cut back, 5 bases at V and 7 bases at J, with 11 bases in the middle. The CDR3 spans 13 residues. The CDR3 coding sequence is TGTGCCAGCAGTTTAGAGGAGGGCGGGGAGCTGTTTTTT. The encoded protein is CASSLEEGGELFF.

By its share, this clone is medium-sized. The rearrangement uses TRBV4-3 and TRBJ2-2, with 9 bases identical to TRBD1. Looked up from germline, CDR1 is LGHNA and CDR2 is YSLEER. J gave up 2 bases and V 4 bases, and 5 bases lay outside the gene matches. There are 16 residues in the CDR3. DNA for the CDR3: TGCGCCAGCAGCCGCGGACAGGGGCTAAACACCGGGGAGCTGTTTTTT. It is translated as CASSRGQGLNTGELFF.

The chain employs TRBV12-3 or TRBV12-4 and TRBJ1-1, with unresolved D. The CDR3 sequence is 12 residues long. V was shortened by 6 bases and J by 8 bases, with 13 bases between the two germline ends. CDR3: CASSRGQSEAFF. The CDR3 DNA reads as TGTGCCAGCAGCCGCGGGCAGTCAGAAGCTTTCTTT.

This chain's CDR3 is CASSPTSGMYIQYF. The DNA for the CDR3 is TGTGCCAGCTCACCCACTAGCGGGATGTACATTCAGTACTTC. V gene TRBV18 combines with J gene TRBJ2-4, with 10 positions matching TRBD2. Germline V gene data show CDR1 as KGHSH and CDR2 as LQKENI. The CDR3 consists of 14 residues. The J segment lost 8 bases and the V segment lost 3 bases, leaving 4 bases of the junction unmatched.

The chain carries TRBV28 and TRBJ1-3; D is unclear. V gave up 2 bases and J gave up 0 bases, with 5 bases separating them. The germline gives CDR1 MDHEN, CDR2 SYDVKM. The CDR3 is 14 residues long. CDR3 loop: CASSLGRSGNTIYF. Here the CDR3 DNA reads TGTGCCAGCAGTTTAGGGCGCTCTGGAAACACCATATATTTT.

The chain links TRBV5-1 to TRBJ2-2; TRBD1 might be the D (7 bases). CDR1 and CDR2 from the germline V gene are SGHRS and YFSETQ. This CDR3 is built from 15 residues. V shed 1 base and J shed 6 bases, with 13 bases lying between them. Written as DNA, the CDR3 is TGCGCCAGCAGCTTGTATCAGGGGGAGGCCGGGGAGCTGTTTTTT. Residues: CASSLYQGEAGELFF.

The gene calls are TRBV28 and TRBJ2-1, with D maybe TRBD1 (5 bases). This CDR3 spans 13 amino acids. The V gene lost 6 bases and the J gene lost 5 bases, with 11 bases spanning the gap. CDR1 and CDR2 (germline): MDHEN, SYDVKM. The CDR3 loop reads CASSATANNEQFF. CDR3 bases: TGTGCCAGCAGCGCGACAGCGAACAATGAGCAGTTCTTC.

The CDR3 region is CASSPDSSSYNEQFF. The CDR3 region has the DNA TGTGCCAGCAGTCCCGACTCGAGCTCCTACAATGAGCAGTTCTTC. The gene calls are TRBV11-3 and TRBJ2-1; no reliable D call. This CDR3 comprises 15 residues. Trimming left V 6 bases short and J 0 bases short, with 12 bases between. Looked up from germline, CDR1 is SGHNT and CDR2 is YENEEA.

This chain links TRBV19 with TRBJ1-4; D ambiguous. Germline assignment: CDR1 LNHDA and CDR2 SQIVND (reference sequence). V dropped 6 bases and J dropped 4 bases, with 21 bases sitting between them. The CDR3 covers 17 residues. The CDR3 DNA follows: TGTGCCAGTAGATCCTCGCGCGGTCCCCTTCATAATGAAAAACTGTTTTTT. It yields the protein CASRSSRGPLHNEKLFF.